The clone carrying this T cell receptor (beta chain) was counted between two and nine times. Its antigen is undetermined. This record belongs to a study of cytomegalovirus exposure and HLA in healthy donors. At the level of the study: Previous work identified 95 million to 120 million unique TCR beta sequences from roughly 170 million T cells.

Overall study findings and caveats: A likely sequencing artifact accounted for one observed cluster of highly shared sequence variants. It was around 160 TCR beta chains that were listed as cytomegalovirus-associated.

Trimming removed 1 base from V and 6 bases from J, with 12 bases in between. The germline gives CDR1 MNHNY, CDR2 SVGAGI (reference sequence). The CDR3 has 15 amino acids. Regarding donors, all were healthy bone marrow donors. PCR amplification relied on 60 Vbeta primers (plus 13 Jbeta primers). Method: immunoSEQ multiplex PCR; TCRdb's copy keeps in-frame clones and lacks some. The data hold 150,000 to 200,000 clones, with about 70% observed a single time. The sequenced sample consisted of PBMCs. V and J are TRBV6-6 and TRBJ1-4; tentatively, D is TRBD1 (6 bases). The TCR originated in a woman under 30 in good health and CMV-seropositive. The CDR3 reads CASSYLGGTDEKLFF. CDR3 coding DNA: TGTGCCAGCAGTTACTTAGGGGGTACTGATGAAAAACTGTTTTTT.